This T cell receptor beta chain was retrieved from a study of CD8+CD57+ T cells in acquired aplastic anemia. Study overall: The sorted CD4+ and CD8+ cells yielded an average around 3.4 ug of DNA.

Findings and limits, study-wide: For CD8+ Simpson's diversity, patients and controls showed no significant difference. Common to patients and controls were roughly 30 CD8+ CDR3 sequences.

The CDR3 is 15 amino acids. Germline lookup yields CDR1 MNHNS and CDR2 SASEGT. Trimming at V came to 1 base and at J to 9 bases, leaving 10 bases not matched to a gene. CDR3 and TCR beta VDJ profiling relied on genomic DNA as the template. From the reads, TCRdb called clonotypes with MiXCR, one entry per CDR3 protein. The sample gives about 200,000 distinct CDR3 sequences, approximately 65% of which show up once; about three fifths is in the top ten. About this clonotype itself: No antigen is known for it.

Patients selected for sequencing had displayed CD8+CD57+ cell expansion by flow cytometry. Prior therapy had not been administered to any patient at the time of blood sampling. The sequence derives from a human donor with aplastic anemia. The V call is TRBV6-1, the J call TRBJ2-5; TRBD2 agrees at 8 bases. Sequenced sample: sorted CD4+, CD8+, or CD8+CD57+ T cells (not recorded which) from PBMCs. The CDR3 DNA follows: TGTGCCAGCAGTGAAGTGCGGGGGGACAATCAGCCCCAGTACTTC. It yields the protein CASSEVRGDNQPQYF.